This T cell receptor (beta chain) stems from a study of shared clonotypes between healthy human individuals. Study-level points and caveats: The donor pool, a small one, limited the genetic and exposure-history diversity represented.

Participating donors were healthy, HIV-negative adults free of recent acute infections or vaccinations. To note about this clone: Its target is unknown.

Assay: immunoSEQ multiplex PCR; the TCRdb copy retains only in-frame clones and omits some. The sample includes approximately 2,300,000 clones, less than 95% seen only once; the top ten take about 0.36%. Specimen: naive CD4+ T cells from PBMCs. As for subset: CD45RA+ positively selected. The sequence was collected from a man in his late teens or twenties in good health. Some clones in this sample may be carry-over from other donors' samples.

The CDR3 DNA follows: TGCGCCAGCAGCGACGAGGCAGATACGCAGTATTTT. Translating gives CASSDEADTQYF. The V gene is TRBV5-1, the J gene TRBJ2-3, with no clear D. This CDR3 comprises 12 residues. Trimming removed 4 bases at V and 4 bases at J, with 7 bases between. The germline V gene encodes CDR1 SGHRS and CDR2 YFSETQ.